The next 8 T cell receptor beta chains were all read from a single sample in a study of T cells after yellow fever vaccination. One entry per CDR3 protein results from TCRdb running MiXCR on the 5' RACE reads. The sample consists of 140,000 to 150,000 distinct CDR3 sequences, 6.6% of them appearing once. Specimen: CD4+ T cells sorted from PBMCs, collected 10 days after the yellow fever booster vaccination. Source of these receptors: a young man who received the YFV17D yellow fever vaccine.

In its sample, this clonotype was seen a few times. This chain links TRBV20-1 with TRBJ2-1; 7 bases are a match to TRBD2. Germline-derived CDR1 and CDR2 are DFQATT and SNEGSKA (reference sequence). The length of the CDR3 is 16 residues. V trimming: 3 bases; J trimming: 1 base; junction bases outside the gene matches: 9. The CDR3: CSASRTGGSSYNEQFF. CDR3 coding DNA: TGCAGTGCTAGCAGGACTGGCGGGAGTTCCTACAATGAGCAGTTCTTC.

Ten or more counts support this clonotype. The rearrangement uses TRBV6-5 and TRBJ2-5, with D possibly being TRBD2 (6 bases). This CDR3 is 15 amino acids long. V was shortened by 6 bases and J by 4 bases, with 18 bases between the two germline ends. Per the germline V gene, CDR1 is MNHEY and CDR2 is SVGAGI. The CDR3 reads CASRTRRLGAETQYF. The DNA for the CDR3 is TGTGCCAGCAGAACCCGCCGACTAGGCGCAGAGACCCAGTACTTC.

This clonotype was found many times. The V and J genes are TRBV4-3 and TRBJ2-3; no definite D call. The germline V gene has CDR1 LGHNA and CDR2 YSLEER. V lost 0 bases, J lost 4 bases, and 17 bases lay in between. CDR3 size: 17 residues. The CDR3 DNA is TGCGCCAGCAGCCAAGATCGCCGCAACCCTGGGTCAGATACGCAGTATTTT. Its protein is CASSQDRRNPGSDTQYF.

This clonotype was counted ten times or more. The chain couples TRBV20-1 to TRBJ2-5; the D is unclear. Germline V lookup: CDR1 DFQATT, CDR2 SNEGSKA (reference sequence). The CDR3 totals 10 residues. CDR3 sequence reads: CGSELETQYF. The DNA for the CDR3 is TGCGGAAGCGAGTTGGAGACCCAGTACTTC.

This clonotype was counted ten times or more. The chain is built from TRBV5-1 and TRBJ2-3; 15 positions match TRBD2. V was clipped by 2 bases and J by 5 bases; unmatched bases: 3. Germline lookup yields CDR1 SGHRS and CDR2 YFSETQ. This CDR3 has 16 residues. CDR3 loop: CASSFGLAGGEDTQYF. The DNA for the CDR3 is TGCGCCAGCAGCTTCGGACTAGCGGGAGGGGAAGATACGCAGTATTTT.

This clonotype was detected many times. This chain links TRBV5-6 with TRBJ1-5, with D unresolved. Germline CDR1 is SGHDT and CDR2 is YYEEEE. CDR3 length equals 13 residues. V was shortened by 0 bases and J by 4 bases, with 5 bases between the two germline ends. In DNA, the CDR3 is TGTGCCAGCAGCTTGGATGGAAATCAGCCCCAGCATTTT. As protein: CASSLDGNQPQHF.

This clonotype was recorded many times. DNA of the CDR3: TGTGCCAGCAGCCCTGGGGAGCAGACCTACAATGAGCAGTTCTTC. Protein: CASSPGEQTYNEQFF. The V gene is TRBV7-9, the J gene TRBJ2-1, with a weak D call TRBD2 (5 bases). Germline V CDR1 and CDR2: SEHNR, FQNEAQ (reference sequence). V was trimmed by 5 bases and J by 2 bases, leaving 13 bases between them. The CDR3 length is 15 residues.

The chain joins TRBV19 to TRBJ2-2, with 9 bases lining up with TRBD1. The CDR3 has 15 amino acids. With V trimmed by 6 bases and J by 5 bases, 7 bases remained unmatched. The V gene's germline CDR1 is LNHDA and CDR2 SQIVND (reference sequence). CDR3 sequence reads: CASRKGQGKTGELFF. The CDR3 nucleotides read TGTGCCAGTAGAAAGGGACAGGGAAAAACCGGGGAGCTGTTTTTT.